The TCR beta chain under discussion was sequenced for a study of T cells in Graves' hyperthyroidism and ophthalmopathy. For the diagnoses, clinical symptoms, serum thyroxine and TRAb, thyroid ultrasound and orbital computed tomography were used. TCR beta CDR3 regions were amplified from RNA transcripts. The HTBI primer set was used in a first-round RT-PCR of the TCR CDR3. A single record per CDR3 protein comes from TCRdb applying MiXCR to the multiplex PCR reads. The top ten hold around 3.3% of the sample, which has hundreds of thousands of distinct CDR3 sequences, around 16% seen once. Study-wide results and caveats: Expanded thyroid clonotypes (above 0.001) were mostly also found in blood. Ophthalmopathy and stable hyperthyroidism were separated by a 13 V-J model.

Germline-derived CDR1 and CDR2 are MNHEY and SMNVEV (reference sequence). Trimming shortened V by 6 bases and J by 15 bases, and 12 bases separated the two germline ends. The CDR3 loop spans 10 amino acids. This clonotype was seen more than once but under ten times. Its antigen is not identified. The sequence derives from a woman in her thirties or forties with Graves' ophthalmopathy. Sequencing used blood. The chain uses TRBV27 and TRBJ1-5, with a weak D call TRBD1 (6 bases). The CDR3: CASRPQGRHF. CDR3 sequence (DNA): TGTGCCAGCAGGCCCCAGGGGAGGCATTTT.